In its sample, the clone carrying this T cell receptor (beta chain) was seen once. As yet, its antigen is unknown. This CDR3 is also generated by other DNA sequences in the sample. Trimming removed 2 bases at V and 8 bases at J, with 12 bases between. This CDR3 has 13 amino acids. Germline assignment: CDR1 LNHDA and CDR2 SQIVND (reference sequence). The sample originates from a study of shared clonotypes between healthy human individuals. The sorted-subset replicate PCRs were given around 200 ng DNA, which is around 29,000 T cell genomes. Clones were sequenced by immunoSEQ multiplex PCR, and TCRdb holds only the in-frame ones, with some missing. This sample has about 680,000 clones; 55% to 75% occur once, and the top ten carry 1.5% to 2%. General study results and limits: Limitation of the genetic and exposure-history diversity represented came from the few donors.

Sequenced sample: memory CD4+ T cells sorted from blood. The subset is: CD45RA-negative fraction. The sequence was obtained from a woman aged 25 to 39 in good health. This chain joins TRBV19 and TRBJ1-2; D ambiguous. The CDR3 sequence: CASSITGVRGYTF. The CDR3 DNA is TGTGCCAGTAGTATAACCGGGGTACGCGGCTACACCTTC.